A selection of T cell receptor beta chains follows, all from one sample in a study of identical twins. TCRdb redid the calling of the 5' RACE reads with MiXCR, one entry per CDR3 protein. The sample includes around 510,000 distinct CDR3 sequences, approximately 15% of them seen just once. The sample also formed part of further work on yellow fever vaccine responses in identical twins.

The sample consisted of CD4+ T cells sorted from blood. The receptor source for this set is a woman aged 18-29 years in good health. The CDR3 runs from the conserved cysteine through the conserved F or W. A D gene is named only where the DNA matches it firmly. Expanded clones get a size class; other rows say once, few or many, or leave the size out.

>13|TRBV2|NA|NA|TRBJ2-7
TGTGCCAGCGTCTTCAGGGAAAGCTACGAGCAGTACTTC
CASVFRESYEQYF
>14|TRBV20-1|few|NA|TRBJ2-5
TGCAGTGCCGAAACCTCGACAGTCCAAGAGACCCAGTACTTC
CSAETSTVQETQYF
>14|TRBV7-9|few|NA|TRBJ2-1
TGTGCCAGTAGAGTGGGGGATTCCTACAATGAGCAGTTCTTC
CASRVGDSYNEQFF
>16|TRBV7-9|few|TRBD2|TRBJ2-3
TGTGCCAGCAGCCGTCCTAGCGGAGGGCATCAAGATACGCAGTATTTT
CASSRPSGGHQDTQYF
>19|TRBV11-2|NA|TRBD2|TRBJ2-5
TGTGCCAGCAGCTTACGTATTCTAGCGGGAGAGTTTCCACCAGAGACCCAGTACTTC
CASSLRILAGEFPPETQYF
>12|TRBV20-1|few|NA|TRBJ2-7
TGCAGTGCTAAACTAGCCGGCTACGAGCAGTACTTC
CSAKLAGYEQYF
>14|TRBV12-3/TRBV12-4|many|TRBD2|TRBJ2-7
TGTGCCAATCAGCGGGGGAGTCTCACCTACGAGCAGTACTTC
CANQRGSLTYEQYF
>12|TRBV5-1|few|TRBD2|TRBJ2-5
TGCGCCAGCACAGCGGGAGCTGAGACCCAGTACTTC
CASTAGAETQYF
>18|TRBV11-2|NA|TRBD2|TRBJ2-1
TGTGCCAGCAGCCCGACTAGCGGGAGGGCCGGATCCTACAATGAGCAGTTCTTC
CASSPTSGRAGSYNEQFF
>15|TRBV27|NA|NA|TRBJ2-7
TGTGCCAGCAGTCCCGAGTCTGTTGTAGGGGGTGAGCAGTACTTC
CASSPESVVGGEQYF
>16|TRBV3-1|few|TRBD2|TRBJ2-1
TGTGCCAGCAGCCTCGGCGGGACTAGCCCCTACAATGAGCAGTTCTTC
CASSLGGTSPYNEQFF
>14|TRBV19|once|NA|TRBJ2-7
TGTGCCAGTAGCCGACAGGATAGCTCCTACGAGCAGTACTTC
CASSRQDSSYEQYF
>16|TRBV7-6|NA|NA|TRBJ1-3
TGTGCCAGCAGCTTAGAAGGACGGAACTCTGGAAACACCATATATTTT
CASSLEGRNSGNTIYF
>13|TRBV6-1|NA|NA|TRBJ2-7
TGTGCCAGTATCGATCCCGTATCCTACGAGCAGTACTTC
CASIDPVSYEQYF
>12|TRBV6-5|NA|NA|TRBJ2-7
TGTGCCAGCAGTTACGTGGGGTACGAGCAGTACTTC
CASSYVGYEQYF
>12|TRBV6-1|NA|NA|TRBJ2-4
TGTGCCAGCAGTGAAGCCGGAAACATTCAGTACTTC
CASSEAGNIQYF
>14|TRBV15|NA|NA|TRBJ1-4
TGTGCCACCAGCGGGACATTCGGTAATGAAAAACTGTTTTTT
CATSGTFGNEKLFF
>13|TRBV6-1|NA|NA|TRBJ2-3
TGTGCCAGCATGCGGGACTTCACAGATACGCAGTATTTT
CASMRDFTDTQYF
>15|TRBV4-2|many|TRBD2|TRBJ2-1
TGTGCCAGCAGCCAGCTAGCGGGGGGGCTCAATGAGCAGTTCTTC
CASSQLAGGLNEQFF
>16|TRBV14|NA|NA|TRBJ1-4
TGTGCCAGCAGCCAGTATTCCGGGACAAGGGGCGAAAAACTGTTTTTT
CASSQYSGTRGEKLFF
>12|TRBV20-1|NA|NA|TRBJ1-1
TGCAGTGCTAGAGATAGGGGGATTGAAGCTTTCTTT
CSARDRGIEAFF
>16|TRBV7-6|NA|TRBD2|TRBJ2-2
TGTGCCAGCAGCTTAGCCACTAGCGGGGGAGTCGGGGAGCTGTTTTTT
CASSLATSGGVGELFF
>17|TRBV7-8|once|TRBD1|TRBJ2-5
TGTGCCAGCAGCTTAGGCCCCGGGACAGGGCGACAAGAGACCCAGTACTTC
CASSLGPGTGRQETQYF
>12|TRBV7-2|NA|NA|TRBJ2-3
TGTGCCAGCAGCTTATTCGGGACCTCTCACTGTTTT
CASSLFGTSHCF
>17|TRBV5-1|NA|NA|TRBJ2-5
TGCGCCAGCAGCCCGGGGGGCCGACTACTCCTACAAGAGACCCAGTACTTC
CASSPGGRLLLQETQYF
>14|TRBV29-1|many|TRBD2|TRBJ2-7
TGCAGCGTTGAAGTCCAAGCGGGGGGCTACGAGCAGTACTTC
CSVEVQAGGYEQYF
>14|TRBV7-9|few|NA|TRBJ1-2
TGTGCCAGCGCGGCTCAGGTCGGGCAGAGAGGCTACACCTTC
CASAAQVGQRGYTF